The 26 T cell receptor beta chains below all came from one sample that was sequenced in a study of tissue T cells after allogeneic stem cell transplantation. Data came from immunoSEQ multiplex PCR; TCRdb stores just in-frame clones and leaves some out. The sample records 20,000 to 30,000 clones, 91% being singletons. Sequenced material: blood, taken before transplantation. These receptors were taken from an older male donor who later had graft-versus-host disease after an allogeneic stem cell transplant.

Remarks on this clone: Within the sample, other DNA sequences also encode this same CDR3. The genes are TRBV5-4 and TRBJ2-1, with 7 bases aligning to TRBD2. Germline V CDR1 and CDR2: SGHNT, YYREEE (reference sequence). The CDR3 has 15 residues. The V and J ends lost 0 bases and 0 bases, in that order; junction bases with no gene match: 0. CDR3 sequence reads: CASSLGGSSYNEQFF. The CDR3 nucleotides are TGTGCCAGCAGCTTGGGCGGGAGCTCCTACAATGAGCAGTTCTTC.

The chain joins TRBV19 to TRBJ2-3; maybe TRBD1 (6 bases). V was clipped by 7 bases and J by 2 bases, with 10 bases between them. The CDR3 length is 13 residues. Germline lookup yields CDR1 LNHDA and CDR2 SQIVND (reference sequence). The CDR3 loop is CASIDRPTDTQYF. The DNA for the CDR3 is TGTGCCAGTATTGACAGGCCCACAGATACGCAGTATTTT.

V gene TRBV11-2 combines with J gene TRBJ1-3, with 8 nucleotides matching TRBD1. V trimming: 2 bases; J trimming: 2 bases; junction bases outside the gene matches: 2. Germline V lookup: CDR1 SGHAT, CDR2 FQNNGV. The CDR3 covers 15 residues. This CDR3 is CASSLTGGPGNTIYF. CDR3 bases: TGTGCCAGCAGCTTAACAGGGGGACCTGGAAACACCATATATTTT.

The chain is built from TRBV5-1 and TRBJ1-2; 7 bases agree with TRBD1. V was clipped by 4 bases and J by 4 bases; unmatched bases: 10. This CDR3 has 15 residues. Germline loops: CDR1 SGHRS, CDR2 YFSETQ. CDR3 residues: CASSASRQGGYGYTF. For the CDR3, the DNA is TGCGCCAGCAGCGCATCCCGACAGGGAGGCTATGGCTACACCTTC.

This clone occurred once. V gene TRBV20-1 combines with J gene TRBJ1-2, with TRBD1 as a possible D gene (5 bases). The CDR3 covers 15 residues. The V gene lost 3 bases and the J gene lost 6 bases, with 20 bases spanning the gap. From germline, CDR1 is DFQATT and CDR2 SNEGSKA (reference sequence). The CDR3 sequence is CSASPGSGLSDGYTF. The CDR3 bases are TGCAGTGCTAGTCCCGGCTCAGGGTTGTCGGATGGCTACACCTTC.

This chain connects TRBV27 to TRBJ1-2; no clear D gene. The germline gives CDR1 MNHEY, CDR2 SMNVEV (reference sequence). This CDR3 spans 13 amino acids. The V end lost 4 bases, the J end lost 4 bases, and 10 bases lay between the germline ends. This chain's CDR3 is CASSSSPGYGYTF. The DNA of the CDR3 is TGTGCCAGCAGTTCGAGCCCGGGCTATGGCTACACCTTC.

The J gene is TRBJ1-5, the V gene TRBV3-1 (or the pseudogene TRBV3-2); tentative D call: TRBD1 (6 bases). Trimming stripped 6 bases from V and 0 bases from J, with 12 bases between. Germline values: CDR1 LGHDT, CDR2 YNNKEL (reference sequence). This CDR3 is built from 15 residues. The CDR3 sequence is CASRDSGVSNQPQHF. CDR3 DNA: TGTGCCAGCAGGGACTCAGGGGTTAGCAATCAGCCCCAGCATTTT.

DNA for the CDR3: TGTGCCAGCAGCGTATCTGACAGGGTCAATCAGCCCCAGCATTTT. Translating gives CASSVSDRVNQPQHF. The chain links TRBV9 to TRBJ1-5; 7 bases are a match to TRBD1. Germline V gene data show CDR1 as SGDLS and CDR2 as YYNGEE. The CDR3 consists of 15 residues. Trimming at V came to 1 base and at J to 3 bases, leaving 4 bases not matched to a gene.

This chain links TRBV20-1 with TRBJ2-7; D gene ambiguous. Germline CDR1 DFQATT, CDR2 SNEGSKA (reference sequence). CDR3 length: 13 amino acids. V lost 3 bases and J lost 5, with 14 bases in between. The CDR3 region has the DNA TGCAGTGCTAGTAGGGTCACCCTACACGAGCAGTACTTC. This gives the protein CSASRVTLHEQYF.

The chain recombines TRBV5-1 with TRBJ2-1, with 12 bases aligning to TRBD2. The CDR3 extends over 16 amino acids. CDR1 is SGHRS, CDR2 YFSETQ, per germline. After removal of 4 bases from V and 6 bases from J, the junction contained 8 bases not matched to a gene. CDR3 amino acids: CASSPVASGRGNEQFF. CDR3 nucleotides: TGCGCCAGCAGCCCGGTGGCTAGCGGGAGGGGCAATGAGCAGTTCTTC.

The chain is built from TRBV7-9 and TRBJ2-1; 11 bases line up with TRBD2. The CDR3 sequence is 17 residues long. Germline CDR1 reads SEHNR; CDR2 reads FQNEAQ (reference sequence). The trim removed 2 bases at V and 6 bases at J, leaving 9 bases unmatched. The CDR3 DNA follows: TGTGCCAGCAGCTTAAGTAGCGGGAGGGCCGGAGGCAATGAGCAGTTCTTC. It is translated as CASSLSSGRAGGNEQFF.

This chain joins TRBV5-6 and TRBJ2-5; 8 bases map to TRBD1. The length of the CDR3 is 14 residues. With V trimmed by 6 bases and J by 4 bases, 8 bases remained unmatched. Germline assignment: CDR1 SGHDT and CDR2 YYEEEE. This CDR3 is CASTSQQGGETQYF. DNA for the CDR3: TGTGCCAGCACTTCCCAACAGGGGGGAGAGACCCAGTACTTC.

V is TRBV9 and J is TRBJ1-2; unclear D gene. The V gene's germline CDR1 is SGDLS and CDR2 YYNGEE. The CDR3 totals 18 residues. Trimming cost V 0 bases and J 2 bases, with 20 bases left between them. CDR3 sequence: CASSVEISGRRVNYGYTF. As DNA, the CDR3 is TGTGCCAGCAGCGTAGAAATTTCAGGTAGACGGGTGAACTATGGCTACACCTTC.

The V call is TRBV10-3, the J call TRBJ2-1; 7 bases align to TRBD1. CDR3 length equals 16 residues. In germline, CDR1 is ENHRY, CDR2 SYGVKD. After removal of 0 bases from V and 2 bases from J, the junction contained 4 bases not matched to a gene. Written as DNA, the CDR3 is TGTGCCATCAGTGAGTCGAGGCAGGGGGCCTACAATGAGCAGTTCTTC. Encoded protein: CAISESRQGAYNEQFF.

The chain recombines TRBV5-4 with TRBJ2-5; the D is unclear. V was pared by 4 bases and J by 5 bases, with 9 bases between. The CDR3 is 12 residues long. Germline V gives CDR1 SGHNT, CDR2 YYREEE (reference sequence). The CDR3: CASSGPRETQYF. CDR3 nucleotides: TGTGCCAGCAGCGGCCCCCGGGAGACCCAGTACTTC.

The chain carries TRBV5-1 and TRBJ2-2; 9 nucleotides agree with TRBD1. CDR3 length: 16 residues. The V gene's germline CDR1 is SGHRS and CDR2 YFSETQ. V lost 4 bases, J lost 1 base, and 5 bases stayed unmatched. Written as DNA, the CDR3 is TGCGCCAGCAGCAGCACGGGACAGGGGAACACCGGGGAGCTGTTTTTT. Translation gives CASSSTGQGNTGELFF. Variable domain in full (rest from reference TRBV5-1 and TRBJ2-2): KAGVTQTPRYLIKTRGQQVTLSCSPISGHRSVSWYQQTPGQGLQFLFEYFSETQRNKGNFPGRFSGRQFSNSRSEMNVSTLELGDSALYLCASSSTGQGNTGELFFGEGSRLTVL.

The gene calls are TRBV10-3 and TRBJ2-3; TRBD2 agrees at 7 bases. After removal of 6 bases from V and 1 base from J, the junction contained 7 bases not matched to a gene. Per germline, CDR1 ENHRY and CDR2 SYGVKD. The CDR3 loop spans 15 amino acids. The CDR3 is CAISLSAGRTDTQYF. DNA for the CDR3: TGTGCCATCAGCCTTTCAGCGGGGCGCACAGATACGCAGTATTTT.

J is TRBJ2-7 and V is TRBV2; the D is unclear. The length of the CDR3 is 14 residues. The germline gives CDR1 SNHLY, CDR2 FYNNEI. V was shortened by 4 bases and J by 7 bases, with 17 bases between the two germline ends. The CDR3 DNA follows: TGTGCCAGCAGTGTGCAGCCCCTAGGCGTTGAGCAGTACTTC. It encodes CASSVQPLGVEQYF.

The chain uses TRBV27 and TRBJ2-5; D possibly corresponds to TRBD1 (8 bases). CDR3 length equals 14 residues. CDR1 MNHEY and CDR2 SMNVEV come from the germline V gene (reference sequence). With 3 bases removed from V and 5 bases from J, the gap between germline ends came to 13 bases. The CDR3 DNA reads TGTGCCAGCAGTTTTGGACAGGGAGGGGAGACCCAGTACTTC. Amino acid sequence: CASSFGQGGETQYF.

V usage is TRBV7-6 and J usage is TRBJ1-1; 9 nucleotides agree with TRBD1. CDR1 SGHVS and CDR2 FNYEAQ come from the germline V gene. This CDR3 contains 15 residues. Trimming cost V 5 bases and J 4 bases; bases outside gene matches: 8. CDR3 sequence (DNA): TGTGCCAGCAGCCGGACAGGGGTGGAGGGCACTGAAGCTTTCTTT. Protein: CASSRTGVEGTEAFF.

This chain joins TRBV27 and TRBJ1-5; possible D gene TRBD1, 6 bases. The V gene lost 8 bases and the J gene lost 7 bases, with 18 bases spanning the gap. The CDR3 loop spans 14 amino acids. In germline, CDR1 is MNHEY, CDR2 SMNVEV (reference sequence). In DNA form, the CDR3 reads TGTGCCAGCTCCCCCGTGGGGGGCGGGCAGCCCCAGCATTTT. Its protein product is CASSPVGGGQPQHF.

The genes are TRBV7-2 and TRBJ2-7; TRBD1 matches 7 bases. With V trimmed by 5 bases and J by 1 base, 11 bases remained unmatched. Germline assignment: CDR1 SGHTA and CDR2 FQGNSA. This CDR3 comprises 16 residues. The CDR3 spells CASSPDRAALSYEQYF. In nucleotides, the CDR3 is TGTGCCAGCAGCCCTGACAGGGCTGCACTTTCCTACGAGCAGTACTTC. The variable domain in full, completed from reference TRBV7-2 and TRBJ2-7, reads GAGVSQSPSNKVTEKGKDVELRCDPISGHTALYWYRQSLGQGLEFLIYFQGNSAPDKSGLPSDRFSAERTGGSVSTLTIQRTQQEDSAVYLCASSPDRAALSYEQYFGPGTRLTVT.

This clone came up a few times. The chain is built from TRBV9 and TRBJ1-1; D gene ambiguous. The CDR3 is 11 amino acids. Germline assignment: CDR1 SGDLS and CDR2 YYNGEE. Trimming removed 4 bases from V and 5 bases from J, with 6 bases in between. The CDR3 reads CASSPQTEAFF. The CDR3 region has the DNA TGTGCCAGCAGCCCCCAGACTGAAGCTTTCTTT. Filled out from reference TRBV9 and TRBJ1-1, the complete variable domain reads DSGVTQTPKHLITATGQRVTLRCSPRSGDLSVYWYQQSLDQGLQFLIQYYNGEERAKGNILERFSAQQFPDLHSELNLSSLELGDSALYFCASSPQTEAFFGQGTRLTVV.

Of note for this clone: A junction boundary mismatches the germline segment, possibly from a read error. The chain is built from TRBV28 and TRBJ2-3; TRBD2 agrees at 9 bases. This CDR3 contains 17 residues. Per the germline V gene, CDR1 is MDHEN and CDR2 is SYDVKM. CDR3 residues: CASSPGTSLLNTNTQYF. CDR3 DNA: TGTGCCAGCAGTCCCGGGACTAGCCTCCTTAACACAAATACGCAGTATTTT.

This chain uses TRBV5-4 with TRBJ2-6; D gene uncertain. The CDR3 totals 15 residues. Germline CDR1 SGHNT, CDR2 YYREEE (reference sequence). Between the trimmed V and J ends, which lost 4 bases and 2 bases, there was a span of 10 bases. CDR3 bases: TGTGCCAGCAGCGGATCGAGCGCTGGGGCCAACGTCCTGACTTTC. As protein: CASSGSSAGANVLTF.

V usage is TRBV5-1 and J usage is TRBJ2-2, with D possibly being TRBD1 (6 bases). CDR1 is SGHRS, CDR2 YFSETQ, per germline. V lost 0 bases and J lost 2, with 14 bases in between. The CDR3 length is 17 residues. The CDR3 here is CASSLEFRGTNTGELFF. As DNA, the CDR3 is TGCGCCAGCAGCTTGGAATTTAGAGGGACAAACACCGGGGAGCTGTTTTTT.